The TCR beta chain under discussion was sequenced for a study of T cells in Graves' hyperthyroidism and ophthalmopathy. Turning to the study itself: At the time of initial diagnosis and before any treatment, peripheral blood was collected. General study findings and limits: A 13 V-J model separated ophthalmopathy from stable hyperthyroidism.

The CDR3 totals 16 residues. Germline lookup yields CDR1 SGHNT and CDR2 YYREEE (reference sequence). Losses at the gene ends were 3 bases for V and 6 bases for J; bases not matched to a gene: 9. TCR beta CDR3 sequences were amplified from RNA transcripts. A set of HTBI primers served as the primers for a first-round RT-PCR of the TCR CDR3. TCRdb analysed the multiplex PCR reads with MiXCR anew, one entry per CDR3 protein. The table records 300,000 to 450,000 distinct CDR3 sequences, about 18% of them present only once. This clonotype appeared a few times. Its antigen is currently unknown. This receptor was obtained from a woman aged 25 to 39 with Graves' hyperthyroidism that later progressed to Graves' ophthalmopathy. The source material was blood. This chain links TRBV5-4 with TRBJ2-1, with 10 bases aligning to TRBD1. The DNA for the CDR3 is TGTGCCAGCAGCTCTCCCGGGACAGGGGTAGTCAATGAGCAGTTCTTC. It is translated as CASSSPGTGVVNEQFF.